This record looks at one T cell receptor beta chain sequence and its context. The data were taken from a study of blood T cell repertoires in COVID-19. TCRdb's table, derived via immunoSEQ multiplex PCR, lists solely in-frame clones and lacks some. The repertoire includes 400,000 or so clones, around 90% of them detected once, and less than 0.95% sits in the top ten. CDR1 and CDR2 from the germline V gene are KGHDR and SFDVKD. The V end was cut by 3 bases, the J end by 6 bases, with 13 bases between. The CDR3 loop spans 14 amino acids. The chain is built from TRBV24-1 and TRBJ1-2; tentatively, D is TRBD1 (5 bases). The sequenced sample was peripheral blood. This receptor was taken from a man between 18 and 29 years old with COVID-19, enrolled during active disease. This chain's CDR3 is CATSDVSGFDGYTF. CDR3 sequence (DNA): TGTGCCACCAGTGATGTATCAGGGTTCGATGGCTACACCTTC.